This T cell receptor beta chain emerged from a study of OX40 agonist ivuxolimab in advanced cancers. Overall study: People in dose escalation had one of these cancers: hepatocellular carcinoma, melanoma, renal cell or head and neck cancer.

V shed 1 base and J shed 0 bases, with 7 bases lying between them. The germline V gene encodes CDR1 LNHDA and CDR2 SQIVND (reference sequence). The CDR3 contains 14 residues. Data came from immunoSEQ multiplex PCR; TCRdb stores just in-frame clones and leaves some out. This sample has 100,000 or so clones; 86% occur once, and the top ten carry around 2%. This chain uses TRBV19 with TRBJ2-7; no definite D call. The TCR sequence derives from an adult with an advanced solid tumor such as melanoma, head and neck, liver or kidney cancer. Source: CD4+ or CD8+ T cells sorted from blood, taken in a trial of the OX40 agonist ivuxolimab. CDR3 sequence: CASSIGPDSYEQYF. CDR3 bases: TGTGCCAGTAGTATAGGTCCGGACTCCTACGAGCAGTACTTC.